The 21 T cell receptor beta chains given below trace back to one sample, sequenced in a study of cytomegalovirus exposure and HLA in healthy donors (dated by TCRdb to about 2017). The receptor library was made with the immunoSEQ multiplex PCR assay. A mixture of 60 forward primers for TCR Vbeta segments and 13 reverse primers for TCR Jbeta segments was used in the multiplex PCR. The table was pulled from immuneACCESS by TCRdb, which kept in-frame rearrangements only. Such tables lose some clones; where checked, under half of the loss comes from unresolved V genes, and the rest has no known cause. The sample table holds approximately 110,000 clones, of which around 60% were seen once. The leading ten clones occupy 3.5% to 4% of the sample. The sequenced sample consisted of PBMCs. Receptors originate from a man between 25 and 39 years old in good health and CMV-seropositive.

This clone occurred a few times. This CDR3 is CASSELTGYNEQFF. As DNA, the CDR3 is TGTGCCAGCAGCGAACTAACTGGGTACAATGAGCAGTTCTTC. V usage is TRBV7-9 and J usage is TRBJ2-1; no clear D gene. Per germline, CDR1 SEHNR and CDR2 FQNEAQ (reference sequence). V was pared by 5 bases and J by 4 bases, with 12 bases between. This CDR3 has 14 residues.

This clone was found a few times. The chain links TRBV5-1 to TRBJ1-1; unclear D gene. The germline V and J ends were trimmed by 4 bases and 2 bases, with 15 bases remaining between them. Looked up from germline, CDR1 is SGHRS and CDR2 is YFSETQ. CDR3 length: 15 amino acids. This chain's CDR3 is CASSRMGGFNTEAFF. The CDR3 DNA reads as TGCGCCAGCAGCCGAATGGGAGGGTTCAACACTGAAGCTTTCTTT.

The chain uses TRBV5-1 and TRBJ1-6; 7 bases map to TRBD1. CDR3 size: 16 residues. J was trimmed by 7 bases and V by 4 bases; bases with no gene match: 11. The germline CDR1 and CDR2 sequences are SGHRS and YFSETQ. The CDR3 loop reads CASSPQTGDRNSPLHF. Written as DNA, the CDR3 is TGCGCCAGCAGCCCACAAACAGGGGATCGGAATTCACCCCTCCACTTT.

The chain's CDR3 is CSVEVWASGATYEQYF. The CDR3 DNA reads as TGCAGCGTTGAAGTTTGGGCTAGCGGGGCTACCTACGAGCAGTACTTC. The J gene is TRBJ2-7, the V gene TRBV29-1; 9 positions match TRBD2. The length of the CDR3 is 16 residues. V was clipped by 1 base and J by 2 bases; unmatched bases: 9. Germline-derived CDR1 and CDR2 are SQVTM and ANQGSEA.

The CDR3 sequence: CASSSGLTGSNTEAFF. CDR3 coding DNA: TGCGCCAGCAGCTCGGGCCTGACAGGGTCTAACACTGAAGCTTTCTTT. The gene calls are TRBV5-1 and TRBJ1-1; 7 bases are a match to TRBD1. The CDR3 consists of 16 residues. With 3 bases clipped from V and 2 bases from J, the junction kept 10 bases outside the gene matches. From germline, CDR1 is SGHRS and CDR2 YFSETQ.

In its sample, this clone was seen a few times. The chain carries TRBV5-1 and TRBJ2-6; 10 nucleotides line up with TRBD1. Germline CDR1 and CDR2: SGHRS and YFSETQ. The CDR3 consists of 18 residues. Losses at the gene ends were 4 bases for V and 2 bases for J; bases not matched to a gene: 9. CDR3 sequence reads: CASSQVGTGAAGANVLTF. CDR3 in DNA: TGCGCCAGCAGCCAAGTGGGGACAGGGGCAGCTGGGGCCAACGTCCTGACTTTC.

The chain links TRBV5-1 to TRBJ2-5; D uncertain. V was shortened by 2 bases and J by 3 bases, with 8 bases between the two germline ends. Germline V gene lookup returns CDR1 SGHRS and CDR2 YFSETQ. The CDR3 consists of 13 residues. This chain's CDR3 is CASSFGVEETQYF. The DNA of the CDR3 is TGCGCCAGCAGCTTTGGTGTAGAAGAGACCCAGTACTTC.

The sample holds one count of this clone. The rearrangement links TRBV6-1 to TRBJ2-5; TRBD1 matches at 7 bases. Gene TRBJ2-7 matches the end of the DNA better, so the J call may be wrong. The length of the CDR3 is 12 residues. Germline values: CDR1 MNHNS, CDR2 SASEGT. For the CDR3, the DNA is TGTGCCAGCAGTGCGGGACAGTACGAGCAGTACTTC. Its protein is CASSAGQYEQYF.

The rearrangement links TRBV7-9 to TRBJ1-5; possible D gene TRBD1, 6 bases. This CDR3 region has 14 residues. Germline V gene lookup returns CDR1 SEHNR and CDR2 FQNEAQ (reference sequence). V lost 3 bases to trimming and J lost 4 bases, with 10 bases between them. CDR3 region: CASSLMGANQPQHF. CDR3 nucleotides: TGTGCCAGCAGCTTGATGGGGGCTAATCAGCCCCAGCATTTT.

The rearrangement joins TRBV19 to TRBJ1-2; no clear D gene. The CDR3 sequence is 14 residues long. Trimming removed 4 bases from V and 6 bases from J, with 15 bases in between. CDR1 is LNHDA and CDR2 is SQIVND in the germline V gene (reference sequence). DNA for the CDR3: TGTGCCAGTAGTACTCCGTGGTCAGTTGATGGCTACACCTTC. Translation: CASSTPWSVDGYTF.

V gene TRBV5-1 combines with J gene TRBJ2-3, with 7 bases identical to TRBD1. CDR1 and CDR2 from the germline V gene are SGHRS and YFSETQ. The CDR3 runs to 14 residues. Trimming took 3 bases from V and 4 from J; bases not matched to a gene: 5. This CDR3 is CASSSTGRADTQYF. Here the CDR3 DNA reads TGCGCCAGCAGCTCGACAGGGCGGGCAGATACGCAGTATTTT.

The gene calls are TRBV6-5 and TRBJ2-2, with TRBD1 matching over 8 bases. Germline lookup yields CDR1 MNHEY and CDR2 SVGAGI. The CDR3 consists of 16 residues. Trimming took 2 bases from V and 4 from J; bases not matched to a gene: 6. The CDR3 sequence is CASSYPQGAGTGELFF. The CDR3 nucleotides read TGTGCCAGCAGTTACCCGCAGGGGGCTGGCACCGGGGAGCTGTTTTTT.

The chain employs TRBV7-8 and TRBJ1-2; D is unresolved. The CDR3 runs to 12 residues. The V gene's germline CDR1 is SGHVS and CDR2 FQNEAQ. The germline V and J ends were trimmed by 5 bases and 2 bases, with 6 bases remaining between them. CDR3 sequence (DNA): TGTGCCAGCAGCCGGGAAAACTATGGCTACACCTTC. Protein: CASSRENYGYTF.

The chain uses TRBV6-5 and TRBJ1-4; TRBD1 is a possible D gene (6 bases). This CDR3 spans 15 amino acids. V was cut by 0 bases and J by 8 bases, with 13 bases left in between. Germline V CDR1 and CDR2: MNHEY, SVGAGI. CDR3 DNA: TGTGCCAGCAGTTACTCCTGGGGGCCAACAGAAAAACTGTTTTTT. Its protein product is CASSYSWGPTEKLFF.

J is TRBJ1-1 and V is TRBV6-4, with unresolved D. V shed 4 bases and J shed 3 bases, with 12 bases lying between them. CDR3 length: 14 residues. Germline V gene data show CDR1 as MRHNA and CDR2 as SNTAGT. In DNA form, the CDR3 reads TGTGCCAGCAGTGTTCGGGGTTCGGACACTGAAGCTTTCTTT. Residues: CASSVRGSDTEAFF.

V usage is TRBV27 and J usage is TRBJ2-7, with D unclear. Germline V gene data show CDR1 as MNHEY and CDR2 as SMNVEV (reference sequence). Trimming took off 2 bases at V and 0 bases at J, with 14 bases between the two ends. CDR3 size: 16 residues. The CDR3: CASSLSKAVGSYEQYF. In nucleotides, the CDR3 is TGTGCCAGCAGTTTAAGTAAGGCGGTGGGCTCCTACGAGCAGTACTTC.

The gene calls are TRBV7-9 and TRBJ2-2, with D perhaps TRBD1 (5 bases). Between the trimmed V and J ends, which lost 5 bases and 1 base, there was a span of 14 bases. The CDR3 is made up of 16 amino acids. Germline CDR1 SEHNR, CDR2 FQNEAQ (reference sequence). Here the CDR3 reads CASSPLGQGNTGELFF. The DNA for the CDR3 is TGTGCCAGCAGCCCCCTCGGGCAGGGGAACACCGGGGAGCTGTTTTTT. Based on the CDR3 plus reference TRBV7-9 and TRBJ2-2, the full variable domain is DTGVSQNPRHKITKRGQNVTFRCDPISEHNRLYWYRQTLGQGPEFLTYFQNEAQLEKSRLLSDRFSAERPKGSFSTLEIQRTEQGDSAMYLCASSPLGQGNTGELFFGEGSRLTVL.

About this clone itself: Mismatch with germline at one junction end may stem from a read error. This chain uses TRBV7-7 with TRBJ2-5, with TRBD2 matching over 10 bases. The V gene's germline CDR1 is SSHAT and CDR2 FNYEAQ (reference sequence). CDR3 length: 15 residues. The CDR3 spells CASSFAAGGSETQYF. CDR3 coding DNA: TGTGCTAGCAGCTTTGCAGCGGGGGGGTCTGAGACCCAGTACTTC.

CDR3 residues: CASSSQGGSGNTIYF. The DNA of the CDR3 is TGTGCCAGCAGTAGCCAGGGAGGGTCTGGAAACACCATATATTTT. The V call is TRBV6-5, the J call TRBJ1-3, with a weak D call TRBD1 (5 bases). This CDR3 spans 15 amino acids. CDR1 and CDR2 from the germline V gene are MNHEY and SVGAGI. Trimming cost V 5 bases and J 1 base, with 12 bases left between them.

The CDR3 reads CASSDRGLHQPQHF. The CDR3 coding sequence is TGTGCCAGCAGCGACAGGGGATTGCATCAGCCCCAGCATTTT. The rearrangement links TRBV7-2 to TRBJ1-5; 8 nucleotides align to TRBD1. Looked up from germline, CDR1 is SGHTA and CDR2 is FQGNSA. The ends lost 5 bases at V and 5 bases at J; junction bases unmatched: 5. The CDR3 runs to 14 residues.

The genes are TRBV5-6 and TRBJ1-3; 7 bases fit TRBD1. J was trimmed by 2 bases and V by 4 bases; bases with no gene match: 12. Germline lookup yields CDR1 SGHDT and CDR2 YYEEEE. The CDR3 is made up of 17 amino acids. This CDR3 reads CASSPSGQPRAGNTIYF. The DNA for the CDR3 is TGTGCCAGCAGCCCCTCGGGACAGCCGAGGGCTGGAAACACCATATATTTT.